Listed below are T cell receptor beta chains from one sample, sequenced in a study of cytomegalovirus exposure and HLA in healthy donors. Sequencing used immunoSEQ multiplex PCR; TCRdb keeps in-frame clones, though not all of them. Of some 79,000 clones listed, around 78% are singletons. The source material was PBMCs. These TCRs come from a male donor in good health and CMV-seropositive. The CDR3 runs from the conserved cysteine through the conserved F or W. Fields, in order: D gene, V gene, clone size, J gene, CDR3 protein, CDR3 DNA. The D gene is left open where the match is weak. The size field is filled for only some rows; it gives once, few, many or a size class.

TRBD2,TRBV4-1,NA,TRBJ2-7,CASSQTSGKGEQYF,TGCGCCAGCAGTCAAACTAGCGGGAAGGGCGAGCAGTACTTC
TRBD1,TRBV7-8,NA,TRBJ2-7,CASSEVIGDRAYEQYF,TGTGCCAGCAGCGAGGTGATAGGGGACAGAGCCTACGAGCAGTACTTC
TRBD1,TRBV19,once,TRBJ1-2,CASSPTAGTEDGYTF,TGTGCCAGTAGTCCTACGGCCGGGACAGAAGATGGCTACACCTTC
NA,TRBV4-1,few,TRBJ2-1,CASSQLDILSSYNEQFF,TGCGCCAGCAGCCAACTGGACATCCTGAGCTCCTACAATGAGCAGTTCTTC
NA,TRBV6-1,NA,TRBJ1-1,CASSEAPGHTEAFF,TGTGCCAGCAGTGAAGCGCCTGGCCACACTGAAGCTTTCTTT
TRBD1,TRBV18,NA,TRBJ2-7,CASSPGQNFYEQYF,TGTGCCAGCTCACCGGGACAGAACTTCTACGAGCAGTACTTC
NA,TRBV5-6,NA,TRBJ2-7,CASSLGRRLPYEQYF,TGTGCCAGCAGCTTGGGGCGGAGGCTCCCCTACGAGCAGTACTTC
NA,TRBV6-1,few,TRBJ2-7,CASSATGKSYEQYF,TGTGCCAGCAGCGCCACAGGAAAATCCTACGAGCAGTACTTC
TRBD1,TRBV25-1,medium-sized,TRBJ2-7,CASTRQGIYEQYF,TGTGCCAGCACCAGACAGGGAATCTACGAGCAGTACTTC
TRBD2,TRBV7-8,NA,TRBJ2-7,CASSLGISGRLSYEQYF,TGTGCCAGCAGCTTGGGAATTAGCGGGAGGCTGAGTTACGAGCAGTACTTC
NA,TRBV29-1,NA,TRBJ1-1,CSVGQVNTEAFF,TGCAGCGTTGGACAGGTAAACACTGAAGCTTTCTTT
NA,TRBV4-2,NA,TRBJ2-5,CASSQDPFQETQYF,TGTGCCAGCAGCCAAGATCCATTCCAAGAGACCCAGTACTTC
NA,TRBV9,NA,TRBJ2-7,CASSVGGEFGYEQYF,TGTGCCAGCAGCGTAGGGGGGGAGTTTGGCTACGAGCAGTACTTC
TRBD1,TRBV6-4,once,TRBJ1-5,CASSETGTGGRQPQHF,TGTGCCAGCAGTGAGACCGGGACAGGGGGGCGACAGCCCCAGCATTTT
NA,TRBV27,NA,TRBJ2-7,CASSFGGFSYEQYF,TGTGCCAGCAGTTTTGGAGGGTTCTCCTACGAGCAGTACTTC
NA,TRBV19,few,TRBJ1-1,CASSMVGDGVAFF,TGTGCCAGTAGTATGGTCGGGGATGGGGTAGCTTTCTTT
NA,TRBV5-1,NA,TRBJ1-1,CASSLNRDLNTEAFF,TGCGCCAGCAGCTTGAACAGGGACCTGAACACTGAAGCTTTCTTT
TRBD2,TRBV27,NA,TRBJ2-1,CASSLRGAGTSYNEQFF,TGTGCCAGCAGTCTCCGCGGAGCGGGGACGTCCTACAATGAGCAGTTCTTC
NA,TRBV28,NA,TRBJ1-2,CASSPQGQRGYTF,TGTGCCAGCAGCCCACAGGGACAACGTGGCTACACCTTC
NA,TRBV27,NA,TRBJ1-4,CASSLQSNEKLFF,TGTGCCAGCAGTTTACAATCCAATGAAAAACTGTTTTTT
NA,TRBV19,NA,TRBJ2-7,CASSRRGSPYEQYF,TGTGCCAGTAGTCGCAGGGGCTCTCCCTACGAGCAGTACTTC
TRBD2,TRBV18,NA,TRBJ2-5,CASSLKSAGGETQYF,TGTGCCAGCTCACTCAAGTCAGCGGGAGGAGAGACCCAGTACTTC
NA,TRBV6-1,few,TRBJ1-4,CASSPQYEKLFF,TGTGCCAGCAGTCCCCAGTATGAAAAACTGTTTTTT
TRBD2,TRBV5-6,NA,TRBJ2-7,CASTSLPSGNAYEQYF,TGTGCCAGCACTTCTCTCCCCAGCGGGAACGCCTACGAGCAGTACTTC
NA,TRBV6-6,NA,TRBJ1-1,CASSYSRDMEAFF,TGTGCCAGCAGTTACTCCAGGGACATGGAGGCTTTCTTT
NA,TRBV18,few,TRBJ2-7,CASSPFINRDHEQYF,TGTGCCAGCTCACCGTTTATAAACAGGGATCACGAGCAGTACTTC
NA,TRBV4-1,NA,TRBJ1-5,CASSQPLAGVSNQPQHF,TGCGCCAGCAGCCAACCCCTGGCGGGGGTAAGCAATCAGCCCCAGCATTTT
TRBD2,TRBV11-2,NA,TRBJ2-1,CASSPRTSGGSSSYNEQFF,TGTGCCAGCAGCCCCCGGACTAGCGGGGGGTCTAGCTCCTACAATGAGCAGTTCTTC
TRBD2,TRBV9,NA,TRBJ2-3,CASTKGVAGGLYTDTQYF,TGTGCCAGCACCAAAGGGGTAGCGGGGGGGCTATACACAGATACGCAGTATTTT
TRBD2,TRBV7-2,NA,TRBJ2-3,CASSVRDWREGRADTQYF,TGTGCCAGCAGCGTCCGGGACTGGCGGGAGGGCCGAGCAGATACGCAGTATTTT
NA,TRBV7-9,NA,TRBJ2-7,CASSLRAGAQYF,TGTGCCAGCAGCTTAAGGGCAGGGGCCCAGTACTTC
NA,TRBV19,NA,TRBJ2-7,CASSIRDEQYF,TGTGCCAGTAGTATTCGGGACGAGCAGTACTTC
NA,TRBV18,NA,TRBJ1-2,CASSPGEGPYGYTF,TGTGCCAGCTCGCCGGGGGAGGGCCCCTATGGCTACACCTTC
NA,TRBV5-1,NA,TRBJ2-2,CASSLIGGNTGELFF,TGCGCCAGCAGCTTGATAGGGGGAAACACCGGGGAGCTGTTTTTT
TRBD1,TRBV5-1,NA,TRBJ2-7,CASSPRGTGVGEQYF,TGCGCCAGCAGCCCTCGAGGGACAGGGGTAGGCGAGCAGTACTTC
TRBD1,TRBV7-8,few,TRBJ2-7,CASGGRGQGAYEQYF,TGTGCCAGCGGGGGTAGGGGACAGGGGGCTTACGAGCAGTACTTC
NA,TRBV4-1,NA,TRBJ2-2,CASSQGQQDGELFF,TGCGCCAGCAGCCAAGGGCAGCAGGACGGGGAGCTGTTTTTT
TRBD1,TRBV28,NA,TRBJ1-2,CASSFRQGSYGYTF,TGTGCCAGCAGTTTCCGACAGGGGAGCTATGGCTACACCTTC
NA,TRBV7-9,once,TRBJ2-7,CASSLGLGLSYEQYF,TGTGCCAGCAGCTTGGGGTTAGGACTCTCCTACGAGCAGTACTTC
TRBD1,TRBV5-8,NA,TRBJ2-3,CASGGTGGHTDTQYF,TGTGCCAGCGGGGGGACAGGGGGGCACACAGATACGCAGTATTTT